Following are 27 T cell receptor beta chains from one sample sequenced in a study of a mutant IDH1 vaccine in newly diagnosed glioma. TCRdb keeps only in-frame clones here, not all; method: immunoSEQ multiplex PCR. Of tens of thousands of clones listed, around 90% are singletons. No antigen has been assigned to these receptors. The time point here: week 35, safety follow-up. The investigators gave 300 ug of mutant IDH1 20-mer peptide in each vaccine dose, together with topical imiquimod. The sequenced sample was PBMCs, obtained from a glioma patient whose treatment included an IDH1 peptide vaccine. Source of these receptors: a man aged 25 to 40 with glioma.

Only a few counts were recorded for this clone. The V gene is TRBV6-1, the J gene TRBJ2-1; D might be TRBD1 or TRBD2, each matching 5 bases. The CDR3 length is 17 residues. The germline gives CDR1 MNHNS, CDR2 SASEGT. Trimming took 2 bases from V and 5 from J, leaving 19 bases between them. The CDR3 coding sequence is TGTGCCAGCAGTGAAATAATCCGGGGCAGGGCGAACAATGAGCAGTTCTTC. The encoded protein is CASSEIIRGRANNEQFF.

This chain uses TRBV30 with TRBJ1-3; weak D call: TRBD1 (6 bases). The CDR3 consists of 17 residues. Deletions cut 1 base from V and 0 bases from J, with 16 bases between. The V gene's germline CDR1 is GTSNPN and CDR2 SVGIG (reference sequence). CDR3 sequence (DNA): TGTGCCTGGAGTGACCTTCGGGGGCTTTACTCTGGAAACACCATATATTTT. Its protein is CAWSDLRGLYSGNTIYF.

The chain couples TRBV5-1 to TRBJ2-7; TRBD2 is a possible D gene (5 bases). The CDR3 covers 15 residues. CDR1 and CDR2 (germline): SGHRS, YFSETQ. V dropped 4 bases and J dropped 4 bases, with 18 bases sitting between them. The CDR3 sequence is CASSQEALGRYEQYF. CDR3 nucleotides: TGCGCCAGCAGCCAGGAGGCCCTGGGAAGGTACGAGCAGTACTTC.

This clone has a handful of counts. The chain combines TRBV5-4 with TRBJ2-2, with 8 bases aligning to TRBD1. The junction had 9 bases not matched to a gene; V was cut back by 0 bases and J by 5 bases. The germline V gene encodes CDR1 SGHNT and CDR2 YYREEE (reference sequence). The CDR3 totals 17 residues. The CDR3 DNA sequence: TGTGCCAGCAGCTTGGGTTGGGGCAGGGGGCCTACCGGGGAGCTGTTTTTT. Translating gives CASSLGWGRGPTGELFF.

The count of this clone is one. This chain's CDR3 is CASSKDRVFSGNTIYF. DNA for the CDR3: TGTGCCAGCAGCAAGGACAGGGTTTTTTCCGGAAACACCATATATTTT. The V gene is TRBV7-8, the J gene TRBJ1-3, with 8 bases lining up with TRBD1. Per the germline V gene, CDR1 is SGHVS and CDR2 is FQNEAQ. CDR3 length: 16 residues. The V gene end was trimmed by 5 bases and the J gene end by 4 bases; junction bases not matched to a gene: 10. Using reference TRBV7-8 and TRBJ1-3 for the parts outside the CDR3, the full variable domain is GAGVSQSPRYKVAKRGQDVALRCDPISGHVSLFWYQQALGQGPEFLTYFQNEAQLDKSGLPSDRFFAERPEGSVSTLKIQRTQQEDSAVYLCASSKDRVFSGNTIYFGEGSWLTVV.

The chain is built from TRBV5-1 and TRBJ1-2; TRBD1 agrees at 8 bases. The CDR3 extends over 20 amino acids. Germline V gives CDR1 SGHRS, CDR2 YFSETQ. V dropped 0 bases and J dropped 0; count of bases not matched to a gene: 16. The DNA of the CDR3 is TGCGCCAGCAGCTTGGGGTTCTCTATTCCCGGACAGGGAGCTAACTATGGCTACACCTTC. Its translation: CASSLGFSIPGQGANYGYTF. The whole variable domain, filled in from reference TRBV5-1 and TRBJ1-2, reads KAGVTQTPRYLIKTRGQQVTLSCSPISGHRSVSWYQQTPGQGLQFLFEYFSETQRNKGNFPGRFSGRQFSNSRSEMNVSTLELGDSALYLCASSLGFSIPGQGANYGYTFGSGTRLTVV.

This rearrangement joins TRBV7-9 to TRBJ1-2; TRBD1 aligns across 9 bases. Trimming cost V 7 bases and J 7 bases; bases outside gene matches: 13. In germline, CDR1 is SEHNR, CDR2 FQNEAQ (reference sequence). This CDR3 is built from 15 residues. CDR3 DNA sequence: TGTGCCAGCACCAATACCGCGGACAGGGGAACTGGCTACACCTTC. Its translation is CASTNTADRGTGYTF.

The chain is built from TRBV6-1 and TRBJ1-2; possible D gene TRBD1, 6 bases. CDR1 MNHNS and CDR2 SASEGT come from the germline V gene. V was cut by 1 base and J by 3 bases, with 15 bases left in between. The length of the CDR3 is 16 residues. DNA of the CDR3: TGTGCCAGCAGTGAAGTATGGGTCAGGGGAGACTATGGCTACACCTTC. Encoded protein: CASSEVWVRGDYGYTF.

This clone has just a few counts. A read error may produce the germline difference seen at one junction end. This chain connects TRBV6-1 to TRBJ2-2; 8 bases map to TRBD1. This CDR3 has 20 residues. The V gene's germline CDR1 is MNHNS and CDR2 SASEGT. The CDR3 is CASSEVYRQGIGPLAGELFF. In DNA form, the CDR3 reads TGTGCCAGCAGCGAAGTATACAGACAGGGGATTGGCCCTTTGGCCGGGGAGCTGTTTTTT.

This clone was found once. The chain has TRBV11-2 and TRBJ2-7, with TRBD2 matching over 13 bases. Trimming removed 6 bases from V and 2 bases from J; junction bases left unmatched: 4. In germline, CDR1 is SGHAT, CDR2 FQNNGV. There are 15 residues in the CDR3. This chain's CDR3 is CASRGTSGRAYEQYF. The CDR3, as DNA: TGTGCCAGCAGGGGCACTAGCGGGAGGGCCTACGAGCAGTACTTC.

The gene calls are TRBV5-8 and TRBJ2-1, with 7 nucleotides matching TRBD2. V shed 4 bases, J shed 7 bases, and the junction held 11 bases outside the gene matches. Germline V gene sequence: CDR1 SGHTS, CDR2 YDEGEE. The CDR3 is 15 residues long. CDR3 bases: TGTGCCAGCAGCCTTCACCGACTAGCCGTAAATGAGCAGTTCTTC. It encodes CASSLHRLAVNEQFF.

The chain carries TRBV20-1 and TRBJ2-5, with no clear D. V lost 6 bases to trimming and J lost 4 bases, with 9 bases between them. This CDR3 is 11 amino acids long. CDR1 and CDR2 (germline): DFQATT, SNEGSKA (reference sequence). The CDR3 bases are TGCAGTGCGGCTAGGTCAGAGACCCAGTACTTC. Protein: CSAARSETQYF.

The chain employs TRBV7-9 and TRBJ2-7; unclear D gene. The CDR3 consists of 13 residues. Per the germline V gene, CDR1 is SEHNR and CDR2 is FQNEAQ (reference sequence). V lost 4 bases and J lost 7, with 14 bases in between. The DNA for the CDR3 is TGTGCCAGCAGCTCCCGGGCCTATCGGGAGCAGTACTTC. Its translation is CASSSRAYREQYF.

This chain joins TRBV7-2 and TRBJ2-5, with 8 bases lining up with TRBD2. In germline, CDR1 is SGHTA, CDR2 FQGNSA. Germline trimming cut 2 bases from V and 1 base from J; bases unmatched to any gene: 3. This CDR3 is built from 15 residues. The CDR3 DNA is TGTGCCAGCAGCTTATTTAGCGGGGCCCAAGAGACCCAGTACTTC. This translates into CASSLFSGAQETQYF.

The chain carries TRBV5-6 and TRBJ2-7; D remains ambiguous. The CDR3 spans 13 residues. Trimming pared 1 base from V and 3 bases from J, leaving 8 bases between. CDR1 is SGHDT, CDR2 YYEEEE, per germline. The CDR3 coding sequence is TGTGCCAGCAGCTTGTGGTGGGTCTACGAGCAGTACTTC. Protein sequence: CASSLWWVYEQYF.

This chain uses TRBV6-5 with TRBJ2-3; no clear D gene. This CDR3 comprises 16 residues. CDR1 is MNHEY and CDR2 is SVGAGI in the germline V gene. Trimming pared 4 bases from V and 4 bases from J, leaving 18 bases between. The CDR3 region is CASSSRPLRPADTQYF. Here the CDR3 DNA reads TGTGCCAGCAGTTCACGACCACTAAGACCTGCAGATACGCAGTATTTT.

The chain recombines TRBV9 with TRBJ1-2; D gene unclear. Germline CDR1 SGDLS, CDR2 YYNGEE. This CDR3 spans 13 amino acids. V was pared by 0 bases and J by 6 bases, with 9 bases between. The CDR3 spells CASSVGRVDGYTF. As DNA, the CDR3 is TGTGCCAGCAGCGTAGGGAGGGTCGATGGCTACACCTTC. Together with reference TRBV9 and TRBJ1-2, the CDR3 gives the full variable domain: DSGVTQTPKHLITATGQRVTLRCSPRSGDLSVYWYQQSLDQGLQFLIQYYNGEERAKGNILERFSAQQFPDLHSELNLSSLELGDSALYFCASSVGRVDGYTFGSGTRLTVV.

This clone has a single count. The chain is built from TRBV19 and TRBJ1-1, with D possibly matching TRBD1 (6 bases). The CDR3 sequence is 15 residues long. In germline, CDR1 is LNHDA, CDR2 SQIVND (reference sequence). Trimming left V 2 bases short and J 1 base short, with 11 bases between. CDR3 in DNA: TGTGCCAGTAGTATAAGGGGGGCAGAGAACACTGAAGCTTTCTTT. Its translation: CASSIRGAENTEAFF.

The gene calls are TRBV6-1 and TRBJ2-7; 7 nucleotides match TRBD1. From germline, CDR1 is MNHNS and CDR2 SASEGT. CDR3 length: 15 residues. V was clipped by 0 bases and J by 1 base; unmatched bases: 3. As DNA, the CDR3 is TGTGCCAGCAGTGAAGCGGGGACAGCTTCCTACGAGCAGTACTTC. As protein: CASSEAGTASYEQYF.

The V gene is TRBV11-2, the J gene TRBJ1-1, with D unresolved. Germline CDR1 is SGHAT and CDR2 is FQNNGV. V was shortened by 6 bases and J by 1 base, with 15 bases between the two germline ends. The CDR3 consists of 15 residues. The CDR3 reads CASSLPGSQNTEAFF. In nucleotides, the CDR3 is TGTGCCAGCAGTTTGCCGGGCTCACAGAACACTGAAGCTTTCTTT.

As DNA, the CDR3 is TGTGCCAGCAGCTTAGGAGGGGAAGCTTTCTTT. Translating it yields CASSLGGEAFF. This rearrangement joins TRBV7-6 to TRBJ1-1; D gene uncertain. From germline, CDR1 is SGHVS and CDR2 FNYEAQ. Trimming left V 1 base short and J 8 bases short, with 5 bases between. CDR3 length: 11 amino acids.

This clone was detected only once. The V call is TRBV7-8, the J call TRBJ2-2, with TRBD2 as a possible D gene (5 bases). CDR3 length: 14 residues. CDR1 is SGHVS, CDR2 FQNEAQ, per germline. The V gene lost 6 bases and the J gene lost 5 bases, with 13 bases spanning the gap. CDR3 protein: CASSPSSDTGELFF. The CDR3 coding sequence is TGTGCCAGCAGTCCTAGCTCCGATACCGGGGAGCTGTTTTTT.

The chain combines TRBV27 with TRBJ2-3, with D perhaps TRBD2 (5 bases). Germline V gives CDR1 MNHEY, CDR2 SMNVEV (reference sequence). The CDR3 length is 13 residues. The ends were cut back, 0 bases at V and 9 bases at J, with 10 bases in the middle. Here the CDR3 reads CASSLSTAGTQYF. CDR3 nucleotides: TGTGCCAGCAGTTTATCGACGGCGGGCACGCAGTATTTT.

The chain recombines TRBV5-4 with TRBJ1-1, with a weak D call TRBD1 (5 bases). The germline V gene has CDR1 SGHNT and CDR2 YYREEE (reference sequence). This CDR3 comprises 16 residues. V lost 5 bases, J lost 5 bases, and 22 bases lay in between. CDR3 DNA: TGTGCCAGCAGAAACATTGACAGACCTGAACAGACTGAAGCTTTCTTT. This sequence encodes CASRNIDRPEQTEAFF.

This chain uses TRBV12-5 with TRBJ2-5, with D hard to call. Germline V lookup: CDR1 LGHNT, CDR2 FRNRAP. The V and J ends lost 1 base and 5 bases respectively, with 14 bases between them. The CDR3 is 15 amino acids. CDR3 nucleotide sequence: TGTGCTAGTGGTTTGGATTTATTGGGCGAGGAGACCCAGTACTTC. Its protein is CASGLDLLGEETQYF.

The chain uses TRBV28 and TRBJ1-1, with no clear D. The V end lost 3 bases, the J end lost 4 bases, and 15 bases lay between the germline ends. CDR3 length: 15 residues. The germline CDR1 and CDR2 sequences are MDHEN and SYDVKM. The CDR3 coding sequence is TGTGCCAGCAGTTTGCTGGGCCCCGGAGGCACTGAAGCTTTCTTT. Translating it yields CASSLLGPGGTEAFF.

This clone was detected once. This chain connects TRBV6-6 to TRBJ2-7; D unclear. The germline CDR1 and CDR2 sequences are MNHNY and SVGAGI (reference sequence). The CDR3 spans 13 residues. Trimming shortened V by 7 bases and J by 6 bases, and 16 bases separated the two germline ends. CDR3 in DNA: TGTGCCAGCACCTTACCTAGGAAGGGCGAGCAGTACTTC. This gives the protein CASTLPRKGEQYF.